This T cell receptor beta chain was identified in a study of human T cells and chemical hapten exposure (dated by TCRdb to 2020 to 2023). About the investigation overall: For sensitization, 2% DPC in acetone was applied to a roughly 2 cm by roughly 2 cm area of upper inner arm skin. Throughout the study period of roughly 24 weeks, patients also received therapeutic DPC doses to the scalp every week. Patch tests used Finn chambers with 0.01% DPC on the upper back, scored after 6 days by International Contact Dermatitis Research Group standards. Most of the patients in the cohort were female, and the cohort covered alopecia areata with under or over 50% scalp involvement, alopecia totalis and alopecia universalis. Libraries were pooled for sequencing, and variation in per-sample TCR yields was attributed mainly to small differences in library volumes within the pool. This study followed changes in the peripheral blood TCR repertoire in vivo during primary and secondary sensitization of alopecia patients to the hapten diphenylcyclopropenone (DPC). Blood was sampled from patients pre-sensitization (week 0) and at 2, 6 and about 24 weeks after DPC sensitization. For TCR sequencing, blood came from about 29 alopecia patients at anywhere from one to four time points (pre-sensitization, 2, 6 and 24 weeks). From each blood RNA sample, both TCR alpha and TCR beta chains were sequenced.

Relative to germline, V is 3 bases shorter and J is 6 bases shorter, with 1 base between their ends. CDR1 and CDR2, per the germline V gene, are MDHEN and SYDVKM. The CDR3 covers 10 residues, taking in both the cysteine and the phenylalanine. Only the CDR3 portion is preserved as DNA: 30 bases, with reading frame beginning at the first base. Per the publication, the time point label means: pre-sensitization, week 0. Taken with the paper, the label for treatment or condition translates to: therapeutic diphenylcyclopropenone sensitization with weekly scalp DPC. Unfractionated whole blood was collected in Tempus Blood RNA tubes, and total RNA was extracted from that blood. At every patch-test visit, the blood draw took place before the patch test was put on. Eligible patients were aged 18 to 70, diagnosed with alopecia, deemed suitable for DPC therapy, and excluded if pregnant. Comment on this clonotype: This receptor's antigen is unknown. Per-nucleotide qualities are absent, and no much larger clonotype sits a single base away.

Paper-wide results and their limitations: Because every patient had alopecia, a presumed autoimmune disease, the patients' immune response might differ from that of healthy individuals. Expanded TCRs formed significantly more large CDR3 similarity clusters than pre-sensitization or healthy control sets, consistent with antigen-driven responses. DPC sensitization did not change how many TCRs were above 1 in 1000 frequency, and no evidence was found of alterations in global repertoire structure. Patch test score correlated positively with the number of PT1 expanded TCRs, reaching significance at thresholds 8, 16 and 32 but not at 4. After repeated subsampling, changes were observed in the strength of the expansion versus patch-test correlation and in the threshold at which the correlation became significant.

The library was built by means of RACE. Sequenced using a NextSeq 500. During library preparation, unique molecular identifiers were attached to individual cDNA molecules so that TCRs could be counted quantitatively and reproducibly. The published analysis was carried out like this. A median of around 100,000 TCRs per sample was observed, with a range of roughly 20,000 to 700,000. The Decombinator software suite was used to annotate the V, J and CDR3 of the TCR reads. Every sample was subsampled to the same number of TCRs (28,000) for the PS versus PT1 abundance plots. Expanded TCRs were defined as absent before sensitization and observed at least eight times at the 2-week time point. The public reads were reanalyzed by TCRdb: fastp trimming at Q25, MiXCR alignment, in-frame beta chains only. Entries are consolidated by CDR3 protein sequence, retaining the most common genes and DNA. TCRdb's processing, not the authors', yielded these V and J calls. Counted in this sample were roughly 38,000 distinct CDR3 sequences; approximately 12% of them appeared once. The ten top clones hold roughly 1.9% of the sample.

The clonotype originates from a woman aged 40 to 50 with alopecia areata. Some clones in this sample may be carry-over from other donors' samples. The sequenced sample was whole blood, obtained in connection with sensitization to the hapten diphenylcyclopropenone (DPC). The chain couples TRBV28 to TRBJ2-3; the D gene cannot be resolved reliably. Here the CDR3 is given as CASSFDTQYF. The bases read TGTGCCAGCAGTTTTGATACGCAGTATTTT.